This T cell receptor beta chain was found in a study of blood T cell repertoires in COVID-19. This clone was seen just once. The table came from immunoSEQ multiplex PCR; TCRdb's copy has only in-frame clones and leaves some out. The sample lists 390,000 or so clones, 80% to 85% seen once, with about 4.8% in the top ten. This TCR was sampled from a woman between 45 and 60 years old who had recovered from COVID-19. Sequencing was carried out using PBMCs or T cells enriched from blood (not recorded which).

CDR3 region: CARAEGDRVRTEAFF. CDR3 coding DNA: TGTGCCCGAGCCGAGGGGGACAGGGTACGAACTGAAGCTTTCTTT. The J gene is TRBJ1-1, the V gene TRBV30; TRBD1 aligns across 9 bases. This CDR3 contains 15 residues. V lost 8 bases to trimming and J lost 5 bases; unmatched junction nucleotides: 15. The germline V gene has CDR1 GTSNPN and CDR2 SVGIG (reference sequence).